The sequence of this T cell receptor beta chain was determined in a study of identifying expanded T cells in peripheral blood (dated by TCRdb to 2018 to 2020). The study in broad terms: Separate aliquots of the same genomic DNA pool were sequenced to produce technical replicates, and four replicates were compared in pairs.

A note on this clone: Its binding antigen is unknown. No much larger clone exists at a distance of one base, and base qualities are not known.

The immunoSEQ Assay, which uses bias-controlled multiplex PCR amplification of genomic DNA, was used to profile TCRbeta CDR3 regions. The original methods were these. The absolute abundance of each unique TCRbeta CDR3 region was quantified after sequences were collapsed and filtered. Two models were used to test differential abundance: a binomial model (Fisher-equivalent) and a beta-binomial model that adds time-dependent variance fitted from healthy donors. Clones with fewer than 5 combined templates were excluded, and clones with Benjamini-Hochberg FDR below 0.01 were called differentially abundant. The form v = (b*log(k)+a)^2 was used to model beta-binomial variance as a function of total template count across the two samples. Drawn from immuneACCESS, this table holds only the in-frame rearrangements with V and J called that TCRdb kept. Clones are partly lost; checked studies trace under half to an unresolved V gene and leave the rest unexplained. V, J and clone size derive from that table, while D and trimming were established from the DNA sequence. The sample profile shows about 80,000 clones; more than 75% of them were found once. The ten largest clones represent 15% to 20% of the sample.

V is pared back by 1 base and J by 3 bases, with 12 bases lying between the germline termini. The germline V gene specifies LGHNA as CDR1 and YSLEER as CDR2. The CDR3 runs 15 amino acids, cysteine and phenylalanine included. The only DNA kept is the CDR3, 45 bases in frame from the first base. During the collection period, no immune events, such as infections, were documented for the healthy donors. To calibrate time-dependent variance in a beta-binomial model of T-cell clone differential abundance, blood repertoires from healthy donors were used as a training cohort. There were about ten healthy donors in the training cohort, of whom 3 were female and 7 were male. The donors were between about 25 and 70 years old, with an average age of about 47 years. Whole blood, obtained from a commercial supplier, was collected from each healthy donor at three time points spaced about 2 weeks apart. For immunosequencing, genomic DNA was extracted from whole blood that had not been sorted.

The paper's findings and limits, for the study overall: The binomial model flagged around 1.2 differentially abundant clones between technical replicates, compared with about 16 over two weeks and approximately 20 over about 4 weeks. The authors expected that over much longer intervals, such as months to years, biological variance in healthy repertoires might increase even further. Across all healthy donors, variance in clone template counts between roughly 2-week samples was found to increase significantly with total template count. Across all healthy-donor time intervals, the beta-binomial model significantly lowered both the number of clones called differentially abundant and the false-positive rate.

The origin of this receptor is a person aged 18-69 years in good health. The sequencing sample was made of blood. This sequence uses TRBV4-3 and TRBJ1-1, and perhaps TRBD1 as D gene, on 5 matching bases. Here is the DNA: TGCGCCAGCAGCCAAGGCCTCCCCAGGGACACTGAAGCTTTCTTT. Protein translation: CASSQGLPRDTEAFF.